This TCR beta chain was retrieved from a study of glioma-infiltrating T cells. Points from the study as a whole: Non-neoplastic patients had below-expected tissue-blood divergence, while all gliomas exceeded expectation.

Amplification of TCR alpha and beta CDR3 regions from RNA used iRepertoire nested multiplex PCR. One-step reverse transcription and amplification started from approximately 100-400 ng of tissue mRNA or PBMC total RNA. A single record per CDR3 protein comes from TCRdb applying MiXCR to the multiplex PCR reads. The data show under 20,000 distinct CDR3 sequences, more than 45% seen once. This CDR3 is 13 amino acids long. Germline values: CDR1 SGDLS, CDR2 YYNGEE. Trimming stripped 4 bases from V and 7 bases from J, with 12 bases between. Details on this clonotype: Antigen unknown.

The TCR sequence derives from a human donor with low-grade glioma or glioblastoma, undergoing nonglioma brain surgery, or in good health (not recorded which). The chain combines TRBV9 with TRBJ2-4; D unresolved. Input material: glioma tissue, nonneoplastic brain tissue, or PBMCs (not recorded which). CDR3 sequence reads: CASSTRTENIQYF. CDR3 sequence (DNA): TGTGCCAGCAGCACTCGGACCGAGAACATTCAGTACTTC.